Each of the 12 T cell receptor beta chains below was sequenced from the same sample in a study of T cells after posttransplantation cyclophosphamide. The method was immunoSEQ multiplex PCR; TCRdb's version includes in-frame clones alone and lacks a portion of them. Singletons are absent from the sample, which has 35,000 to 40,000 clones. Sequencing input: PBMCs. These receptors were collected from a man aged 50 or older in good health, CMV-negative, and a related stem cell transplant donor.

This clone occurred a few times. V is TRBV27 and J is TRBJ2-2, with TRBD2 matching 7 bases. Germline values: CDR1 MNHEY, CDR2 SMNVEV (reference sequence). CDR3 length: 15 amino acids. Losses at the gene ends were 10 bases for V and 1 base for J; bases not matched to a gene: 9. CDR3 residues: CATREGLLNTGELFF. As DNA, the CDR3 is TGTGCCACCAGGGAGGGCTTACTGAACACCGGGGAGCTGTTTTTT.

This clone showed up many times. The CDR3 coding sequence is TGCAGTGCACTTCTCACTGAAGCTTTCTTT. It encodes CSALLTEAFF. The gene calls are TRBV20-1 and TRBJ1-1; unclear D gene. V shed 6 bases and J shed 4 bases, with 6 bases lying between them. The CDR3 has 10 residues. The germline V gene encodes CDR1 DFQATT and CDR2 SNEGSKA (reference sequence).

This clone was seen ten or more times. J is TRBJ2-2 and V is TRBV5-1; a weak D match, TRBD2 (5 bases). Germline CDR1 SGHRS, CDR2 YFSETQ. CDR3 length equals 14 residues. With 2 bases removed from V and 4 bases from J, the gap between germline ends came to 9 bases. The CDR3 DNA reads TGCGCCAGCAGCTTTGACTACGTCACCGGGGAGCTGTTTTTT. This codes for CASSFDYVTGELFF.

This clone occurred many times. J is TRBJ1-1 and V is TRBV4-1; 9 nucleotides align to TRBD1. With 3 bases clipped from V and 3 bases from J, the junction kept 14 bases outside the gene matches. Germline V CDR1 and CDR2: MGHRA, YSYEKL. CDR3 length: 18 amino acids. The CDR3 DNA reads as TGCGCCAGCAGCCAGGGGGGGTTGTTGGGACAGGGTTACACTGAAGCTTTCTTT. Residues: CASSQGGLLGQGYTEAFF.

This clone was picked up many times. The V call is TRBV2, the J call TRBJ2-7, with 7 bases matching TRBD1. Unmatched junction bases numbered 8, after V lost 6 bases and J lost 3 bases. The CDR3 covers 14 residues. Germline assignment: CDR1 SNHLY and CDR2 FYNNEI. CDR3 loop: CASSLGQIYYEQYF. The CDR3 nucleotides read TGTGCCAGCAGCTTGGGACAGATCTACTACGAGCAGTACTTC.

This sequence joins TRBV30 and TRBJ2-2; 7 bases line up with TRBD2. V gave up 7 bases and J gave up 0 bases; unmatched junction bases: 11. The CDR3 contains 16 residues. Germline-derived CDR1 and CDR2 are GTSNPN and SVGIG (reference sequence). The CDR3 here is CAFELRGRANTGELFF. DNA for the CDR3: TGTGCCTTCGAGCTGCGGGGGAGGGCGAACACCGGGGAGCTGTTTTTT.

This clone has ten or more counts. The V and J genes are TRBV2 and TRBJ1-5; D is ambiguous. Germline CDR1 reads SNHLY; CDR2 reads FYNNEI. V was cut by 4 bases and J by 0 bases, with 7 bases left in between. The CDR3 runs to 14 residues. CDR3 nucleotides: TGTGCCAGCAGTGTTACGGGTAGCAATCAGCCCCAGCATTTT. This sequence encodes CASSVTGSNQPQHF.

At least ten counts were recorded for this clone. V is TRBV5-4 and J is TRBJ2-1, with 7 bases matching TRBD2. CDR3 length equals 17 residues. Germline assignment: CDR1 SGHNT and CDR2 YYREEE (reference sequence). J gave up 3 bases and V 0 bases, and 9 bases lay outside the gene matches. The CDR3 DNA follows: TGTGCCAGCAGCTTGGGGGCTAGCGGACCCCGCTACAATGAGCAGTTCTTC. It codes for CASSLGASGPRYNEQFF.

This clone was seen a handful of times. The genes are TRBV19 and TRBJ2-5, with TRBD1 identical over 10 bases. Germline CDR1 LNHDA, CDR2 SQIVND (reference sequence). The trim removed 1 base at V and 5 bases at J, leaving 7 bases unmatched. This CDR3 region has 16 residues. The CDR3 region has the DNA TGTGCCAGTAGTATAGCCCGACAGGGGGCCAGGGAGACCCAGTACTTC. Protein sequence: CASSIARQGARETQYF.

This clone came up many times. The CDR3 nucleotides are TGTGCCAGCAGCCCACAAGCGGCTAGCGGACCCAATGAGCAGTTCTTC. As protein: CASSPQAASGPNEQFF. The rearrangement links TRBV7-2 to TRBJ2-1; 7 bases are shared with TRBD2. Germline V gene sequence: CDR1 SGHTA, CDR2 FQGNSA. V was clipped by 5 bases and J by 6 bases; unmatched bases: 13. The CDR3 spans 16 residues.

Many counts were recorded for this clone. The CDR3 loop is CATSSSRDTGELFF. The CDR3 DNA sequence: TGTGCCACCAGCAGCTCCAGGGACACCGGGGAGCTGTTTTTT. V and J are TRBV15 and TRBJ2-2, with D perhaps matching TRBD1 (5 bases). The germline gives CDR1 LNHNV, CDR2 YYDKDF (reference sequence). Trimming removed 3 bases from V and 3 bases from J, with 8 bases in between. The CDR3 consists of 14 residues. Filled out from reference TRBV15 and TRBJ2-2, the complete variable domain reads DAMVIQNPRYQVTQFGKPVTLSCSQTLNHNVMYWYQQKSSQAPKLLFHYYDKDFNNEADTPDNFQSRRPNTSFCFLDIRSPGLGDTAMYLCATSSSRDTGELFFGEGSRLTVL.

This clone has ten or more counts. The V call is TRBV28, the J call TRBJ2-1; D call uncertain. Trimming took 8 bases from V and 0 from J, leaving 11 bases between them. The length of the CDR3 is 14 residues. Germline V gives CDR1 MDHEN, CDR2 SYDVKM. In nucleotides, the CDR3 is TGTGCCAGCGGTAACACCGCCTCCTACAATGAGCAGTTCTTC. This codes for CASGNTASYNEQFF.